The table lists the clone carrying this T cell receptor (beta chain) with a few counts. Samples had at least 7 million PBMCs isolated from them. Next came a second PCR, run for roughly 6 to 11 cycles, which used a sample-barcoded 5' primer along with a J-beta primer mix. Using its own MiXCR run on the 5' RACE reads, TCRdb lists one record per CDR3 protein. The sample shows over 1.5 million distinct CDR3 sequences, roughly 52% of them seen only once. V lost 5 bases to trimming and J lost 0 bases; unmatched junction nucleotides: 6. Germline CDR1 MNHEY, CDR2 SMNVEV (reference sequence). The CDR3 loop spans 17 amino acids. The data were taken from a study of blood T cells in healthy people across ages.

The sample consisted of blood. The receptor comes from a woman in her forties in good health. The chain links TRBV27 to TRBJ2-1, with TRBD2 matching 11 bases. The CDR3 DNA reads TGTGCCAGCAGTCGCCTAGCGGGGGGTCCCTCCTACAATGAGCAGTTCTTC. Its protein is CASSRLAGGPSYNEQFF.